One T cell receptor (beta chain) is described in this entry. The sequence runs out 3 residues before the end of the CDR3; the remainder is reconstructed from the germline J gene. Germline values: CDR1 DFQATT, CDR2 SNEGSKA (reference sequence). V lost 5 bases, J lost 4 bases, and 17 bases lay in between. CDR3 size: 14 residues. Average input was around 1,300 ng genomic DNA for immunoSEQ TCR beta CDR3 amplification. The method was immunoSEQ multiplex PCR; TCRdb's version includes in-frame clones alone and lacks a portion of them. This sample contains 30,000 to 45,000 clones. The data originate from a study of T cells in women clearing cervical HPV infection. On the study more broadly: Case blood was drawn a median approximately 160 days after lesion detection.

The rearrangement joins TRBV20-1 to TRBJ1-1, with a weak D call TRBD1 (5 bases). This receptor was obtained from a woman between 18 and 70 years old with a cervical HPV16 infection that either progressed to CIN3+ or cleared (not recorded which). Material: blood buffy coat. The chain's CDR3 is CSAQPTGGGTEAFF. The CDR3 DNA, read in part, is TGCAGTGCTCAACCCACCGGGGGGGGCACTGAA.